This T cell receptor beta chain is from a study of cytomegalovirus exposure and HLA in healthy donors. Germline CDR1 SGHAT, CDR2 FQNNGV. The CDR3 is made up of 15 amino acids. J lost 2 bases, V lost 5 bases, and 5 bases had no gene match. In the PCR, 60 Vbeta and 13 Jbeta primers were used. Only in-frame clones appear in the TCRdb table, and some are missing; sequencing was by immunoSEQ multiplex PCR. The sample yields some 150,000 clones, 65% to 80% seen once. The chain couples TRBV11-2 to TRBJ1-2; 10 bases are shared with TRBD1. Material for sequencing was PBMCs. This sequence originates from a man between 18 and 29 years old in good health and CMV-seronegative. CDR3 region: CASSPTGQGNYGYTF. The CDR3, as DNA: TGTGCCAGCAGCCCAACGGGACAGGGGAACTATGGCTACACCTTC.